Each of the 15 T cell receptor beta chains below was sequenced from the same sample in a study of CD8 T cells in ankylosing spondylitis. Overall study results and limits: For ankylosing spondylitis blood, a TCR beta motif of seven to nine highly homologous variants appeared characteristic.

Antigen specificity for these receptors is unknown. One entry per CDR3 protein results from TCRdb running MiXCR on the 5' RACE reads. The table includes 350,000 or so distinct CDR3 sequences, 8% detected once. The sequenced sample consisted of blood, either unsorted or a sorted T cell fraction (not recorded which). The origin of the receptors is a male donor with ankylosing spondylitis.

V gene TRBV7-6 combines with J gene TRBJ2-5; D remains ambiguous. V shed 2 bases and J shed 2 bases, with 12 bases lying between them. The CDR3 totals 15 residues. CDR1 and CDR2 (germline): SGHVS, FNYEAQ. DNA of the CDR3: TGTGCCAGCAGCTTACTCCGGTCGTCTCAAGAGACCCAGTACTTC. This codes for CASSLLRSSQETQYF.

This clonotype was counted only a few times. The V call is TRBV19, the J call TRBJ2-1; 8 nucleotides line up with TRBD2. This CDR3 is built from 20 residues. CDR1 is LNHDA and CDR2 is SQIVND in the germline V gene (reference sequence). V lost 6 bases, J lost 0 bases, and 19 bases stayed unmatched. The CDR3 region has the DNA TGTGCCAGTAGCAACTCCGGGACTAGGTTCCTTCATAGCTCCTACAATGAGCAGTTCTTC. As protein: CASSNSGTRFLHSSYNEQFF.

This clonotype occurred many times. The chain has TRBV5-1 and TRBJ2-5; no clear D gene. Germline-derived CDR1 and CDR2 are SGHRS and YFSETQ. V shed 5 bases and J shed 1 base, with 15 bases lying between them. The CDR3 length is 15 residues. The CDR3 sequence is CASSLGQTIQETQYF. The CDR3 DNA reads TGCGCCAGCAGTCTAGGCCAAACGATCCAAGAGACCCAGTACTTC.

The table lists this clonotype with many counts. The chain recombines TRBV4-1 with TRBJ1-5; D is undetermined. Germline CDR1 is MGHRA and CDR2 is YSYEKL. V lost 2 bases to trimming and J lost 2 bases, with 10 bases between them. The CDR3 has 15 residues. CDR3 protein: CASSQQSGGNQPQHF. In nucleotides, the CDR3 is TGCGCCAGCAGCCAACAGTCCGGGGGCAATCAGCCCCAGCATTTT.

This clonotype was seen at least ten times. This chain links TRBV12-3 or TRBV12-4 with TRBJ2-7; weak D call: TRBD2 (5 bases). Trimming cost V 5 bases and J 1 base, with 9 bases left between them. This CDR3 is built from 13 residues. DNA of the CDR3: TGTGCCAGCAGTCCGGGGATTTCCTACGAGCAGTACTTC. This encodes CASSPGISYEQYF.

In nucleotides, the CDR3 is TGTGCCAGCAGTTTGTTCGCGGGAGCTTCGGTGAACACCGGGGAGCTGTTTTTT. Encoded protein: CASSLFAGASVNTGELFF. The chain links TRBV28 to TRBJ2-2, with TRBD2 matching 7 bases. Germline CDR1 and CDR2: MDHEN and SYDVKM. Trimming at V came to 3 bases and at J to 1 base, leaving 11 bases not matched to a gene. This CDR3 spans 18 amino acids.

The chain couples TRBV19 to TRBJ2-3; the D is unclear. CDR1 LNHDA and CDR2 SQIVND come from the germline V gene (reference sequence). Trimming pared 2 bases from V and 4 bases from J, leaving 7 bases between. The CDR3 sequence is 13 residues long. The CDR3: CASSIPQADTQYF. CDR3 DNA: TGTGCCAGTAGTATACCGCAGGCAGATACGCAGTATTTT.

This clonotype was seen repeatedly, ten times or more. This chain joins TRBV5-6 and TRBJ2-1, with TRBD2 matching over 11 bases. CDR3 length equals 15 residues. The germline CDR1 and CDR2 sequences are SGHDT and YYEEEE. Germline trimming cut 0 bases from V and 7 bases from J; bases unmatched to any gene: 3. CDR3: CASSLDSGRVNEQFF. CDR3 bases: TGTGCCAGCAGCTTGGATAGCGGGAGGGTTAATGAGCAGTTCTTC.

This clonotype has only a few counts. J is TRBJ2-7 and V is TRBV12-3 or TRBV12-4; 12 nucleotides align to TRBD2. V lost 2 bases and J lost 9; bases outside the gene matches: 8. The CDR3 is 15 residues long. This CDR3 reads CASSLLGLAGPRQYF. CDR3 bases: TGTGCCAGCAGTTTATTGGGACTAGCGGGCCCCCGGCAGTACTTC.

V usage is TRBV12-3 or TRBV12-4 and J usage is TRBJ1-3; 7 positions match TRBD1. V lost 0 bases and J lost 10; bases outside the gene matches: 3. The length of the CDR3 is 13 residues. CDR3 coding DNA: TGTGCCAGCAGTTTAGCGGCAGGGGGAACCATATATTTT. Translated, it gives CASSLAAGGTIYF.

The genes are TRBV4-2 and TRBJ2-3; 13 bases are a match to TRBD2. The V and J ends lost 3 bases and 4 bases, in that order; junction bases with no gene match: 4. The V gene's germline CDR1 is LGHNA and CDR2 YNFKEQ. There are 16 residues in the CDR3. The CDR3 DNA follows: TGTGCCAGCAGCCAGGGACTAGCGGGACGTCCAGATACGCAGTATTTT. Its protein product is CASSQGLAGRPDTQYF.

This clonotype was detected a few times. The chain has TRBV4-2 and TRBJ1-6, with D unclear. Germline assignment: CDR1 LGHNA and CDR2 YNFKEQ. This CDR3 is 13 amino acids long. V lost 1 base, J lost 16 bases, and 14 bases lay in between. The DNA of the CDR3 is TGTGCCAGCAGCCAAGCCGGTAGTCGGGGTCTCCACTTT. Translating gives CASSQAGSRGLHF.

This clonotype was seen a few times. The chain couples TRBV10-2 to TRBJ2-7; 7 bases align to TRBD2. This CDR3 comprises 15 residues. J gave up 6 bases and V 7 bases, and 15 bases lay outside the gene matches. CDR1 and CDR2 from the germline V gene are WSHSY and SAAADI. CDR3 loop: CASTDPGTIVGEQYF. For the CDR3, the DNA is TGCGCCAGCACCGACCCCGGGACTATCGTCGGCGAGCAGTACTTC.

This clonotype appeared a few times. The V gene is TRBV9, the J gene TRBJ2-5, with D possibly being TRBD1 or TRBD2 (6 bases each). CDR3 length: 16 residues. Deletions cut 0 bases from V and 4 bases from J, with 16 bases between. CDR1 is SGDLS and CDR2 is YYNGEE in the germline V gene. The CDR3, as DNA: TGTGCCAGCAGCGTAGGGGGCAGGGGAGCGGGAGAGACCCAGTACTTC. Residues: CASSVGGRGAGETQYF. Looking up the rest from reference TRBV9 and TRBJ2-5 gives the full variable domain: DSGVTQTPKHLITATGQRVTLRCSPRSGDLSVYWYQQSLDQGLQFLIQYYNGEERAKGNILERFSAQQFPDLHSELNLSSLELGDSALYFCASSVGGRGAGETQYFGPGTRLLVL.

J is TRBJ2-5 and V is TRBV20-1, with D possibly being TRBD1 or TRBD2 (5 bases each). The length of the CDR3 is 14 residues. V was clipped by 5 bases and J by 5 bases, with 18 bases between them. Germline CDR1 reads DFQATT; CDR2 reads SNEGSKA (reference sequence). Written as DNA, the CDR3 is TGCAGTGCTCGGGATGGGGCCTTTTCGGAGACCCAGTACTTC. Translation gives CSARDGAFSETQYF.